This T cell receptor (beta chain) was observed in a study of T cells after yellow fever vaccination. The study, taken as a whole, reports: Weaker in magnitude, the secondary response showed a faster peak on day 5 versus 15.

TCRdb reprocessed the 5' RACE reads with MiXCR, giving one entry per CDR3 protein. The sample yields some 110,000 distinct CDR3 sequences, approximately 8.4% seen once. The germline V gene encodes CDR1 LGHDT and CDR2 YNNKEL (reference sequence). The CDR3 runs 13 residues. V lost 6 bases to trimming and J lost 2 bases; unmatched junction nucleotides: 4. Only a few counts were recorded for this clonotype. Its target is not known. The gene calls are TRBV3-1 and TRBJ2-7; 7 bases match TRBD2. The TCR was taken from a man under 40 who received the YFV17D yellow fever vaccine. The sample here was CD8+ T cells sorted from PBMCs, taken 45 days after the yellow fever booster vaccination. CDR3 DNA sequence: TGTGCCAGCAGTATAGCGGGTCCCTACGAGCAGTACTTC. Translation gives CASSIAGPYEQYF.